The 18 T cell receptor beta chains in this list originate from one sample, sequenced in a study of T cell responses to AZD1222 COVID-19 vaccine. The data were produced by immunoSEQ multiplex PCR, yet TCRdb's version contains in-frame clones alone and is incomplete. The repertoire holds more than 100,000 clones, with 88% as singletons. Specimen: peripheral blood, collected on day 0 of AZD1222 vaccination. The source is an adult in good health.

This clone occurred once. The chain combines TRBV4-3 with TRBJ2-7; TRBD2 aligns across 10 bases. V gave up 1 base and J gave up 5 bases; unmatched junction bases: 8. The CDR3 consists of 16 residues. The germline V gene has CDR1 LGHNA and CDR2 YSLEER. The CDR3 is CASSQVPASGRHEQYF. CDR3 nucleotides: TGCGCCAGCAGCCAAGTGCCCGCTAGCGGGAGACACGAGCAGTACTTC.

The chain links TRBV6-5 to TRBJ2-1; 13 nucleotides match TRBD2. The CDR3 totals 15 residues. Germline V gene sequence: CDR1 MNHEY, CDR2 SVGAGI. The trim removed 6 bases at V and 9 bases at J, leaving 8 bases unmatched. The DNA of the CDR3 is TGTGCCAGCAGGACGACTAGCGGGAGGATCAGTGAGCAGTTCTTC. It translates to CASRTTSGRISEQFF.

The V gene is TRBV19, the J gene TRBJ2-2, with 11 positions matching TRBD2. Germline values: CDR1 LNHDA, CDR2 SQIVND (reference sequence). This CDR3 region has 17 residues. V dropped 5 bases and J dropped 4; count of bases not matched to a gene: 9. CDR3 DNA sequence: TGTGCCAGTAGTTCTCCCATTAGCGGGAGGGCCACCGGGGAGCTGTTTTTT. Its protein product is CASSSPISGRATGELFF.

The chain combines TRBV4-2 with TRBJ2-7, with TRBD1 as a possible D gene (5 bases). Germline assignment: CDR1 LGHNA and CDR2 YNFKEQ. This CDR3 has 15 residues. The V end lost 0 bases, the J end lost 3 bases, and 12 bases lay between the germline ends. This CDR3 is CASSQDVGAGYEQYF. The CDR3 DNA is TGTGCCAGCAGCCAAGATGTTGGGGCAGGCTACGAGCAGTACTTC.

This clone was observed a few times. This rearrangement joins TRBV5-8 to TRBJ2-7; D ambiguous. Trimming removed 4 bases from V and 5 bases from J, with 10 bases in between. The V gene's germline CDR1 is SGHTS and CDR2 YDEGEE. The CDR3 covers 12 residues. The chain's CDR3 is CASSASPNEQYF. The CDR3 DNA reads as TGTGCCAGCAGCGCCTCTCCTAACGAGCAGTACTTC.

This clone was seen a handful of times. CDR3 DNA sequence: TGTGCCAGCAGCTTGGAGGGTTTTAGGTATGGCTACACCTTC. Translation gives CASSLEGFRYGYTF. The chain joins TRBV5-5 to TRBJ1-2; no definite D call. This CDR3 has 14 amino acids. Trimming shortened V by 0 bases and J by 5 bases, and 11 bases separated the two germline ends. Germline CDR1 and CDR2: SGHKS and YYEKEE (reference sequence).

The rearrangement joins TRBV13 to TRBJ1-1; tentative D call: TRBD1 (6 bases). Per germline, CDR1 PRHDT and CDR2 FYEKMQ (reference sequence). The CDR3 runs to 19 residues. V shed 5 bases and J shed 0 bases, with 25 bases lying between them. CDR3 sequence (DNA): TGTGCCAGCAGCGCACAGACCGGGACAAGGGGAAAAGTGAACACTGAAGCTTTCTTT. Translating gives CASSAQTGTRGKVNTEAFF.

This sequence joins TRBV14 and TRBJ1-2; D ambiguous. The CDR3 is made up of 12 amino acids. Germline V lookup: CDR1 SGHDN, CDR2 FVKESK. V gave up 1 base and J gave up 7 bases, with 7 bases separating them. In nucleotides, the CDR3 is TGTGCCAGCAGCCAAGTAGCCGGTGGCTACACCTTC. Amino acid sequence: CASSQVAGGYTF.

The chain recombines TRBV5-4 with TRBJ2-1; 13 bases fit TRBD2. Trimming removed 2 bases from V and 9 bases from J; junction bases left unmatched: 5. CDR1 and CDR2 (germline): SGHNT, YYREEE (reference sequence). CDR3 length equals 15 residues. CDR3 DNA: TGTGCCAGCAGCTTACAGACTAGCGGGGGGAGTGAGCAGTTCTTC. Protein sequence: CASSLQTSGGSEQFF.

This sequence joins TRBV28 and TRBJ2-7; D is undetermined. This CDR3 has 14 amino acids. Trimming shortened V by 2 bases and J by 6 bases, and 14 bases separated the two germline ends. In germline, CDR1 is MDHEN, CDR2 SYDVKM. The CDR3 DNA follows: TGTGCCAGCAGTTTAAAGTTGGCCGTTCGCGAGCAGTACTTC. It yields the protein CASSLKLAVREQYF.

This clone appeared a few times. The rearrangement joins TRBV30 to TRBJ1-2; 7 bases are a match to TRBD1. The V and J ends lost 3 bases and 2 bases, in that order; junction bases with no gene match: 3. Germline CDR1 GTSNPN, CDR2 SVGIG (reference sequence). CDR3 length equals 13 residues. The CDR3 DNA follows: TGTGCCTGGAGGACAGGGCTAAACTATGGCTACACCTTC. Its translation: CAWRTGLNYGYTF. The full variable domain, rest sourced from reference TRBV30 and TRBJ1-2, is SQTIHQWPATLVQPVGSPLSLECTVEGTSNPNLYWYRQAAGRGLQLLFYSVGIGQISSEVPQNLSASRPQDRQFILSSKKLLLSDSGFYLCAWRTGLNYGYTFGSGTRLTVV.

The chain uses TRBV24-1 and TRBJ2-2; TRBD1 matches 9 bases. The J segment lost 7 bases and the V segment lost 5 bases, leaving 10 bases of the junction unmatched. Germline V CDR1 and CDR2: KGHDR, SFDVKD. CDR3 length: 16 residues. The CDR3 reads CATSATRTGAGGELFF. The CDR3 bases are TGTGCCACCAGTGCAACTCGGACAGGGGCGGGCGGGGAGCTGTTTTTT.

This clone was seen a few times. The V gene is TRBV6-5, the J gene TRBJ1-2; TRBD1 matches 8 bases. The V and J ends lost 6 bases and 7 bases, in that order; junction bases with no gene match: 10. CDR1 and CDR2 from the germline V gene are MNHEY and SVGAGI. The CDR3 loop spans 14 amino acids. The chain's CDR3 is CASRPTQGASGYTF. CDR3 nucleotide sequence: TGTGCCAGCAGGCCAACCCAGGGGGCGAGTGGCTACACCTTC.

The gene calls are TRBV5-5 and TRBJ2-1; 9 nucleotides line up with TRBD2. Per the germline V gene, CDR1 is SGHKS and CDR2 is YYEKEE (reference sequence). The trim removed 3 bases at V and 6 bases at J, leaving 13 bases unmatched. The CDR3 contains 17 residues. CDR3: CASSYTPGLAPGNEQFF. CDR3 in DNA: TGTGCCAGCAGCTATACTCCGGGACTAGCTCCGGGCAATGAGCAGTTCTTC. Full variable domain (rest looked up from reference TRBV5-5 and TRBJ2-1): DAGVTQSPTHLIKTRGQQVTLRCSPISGHKSVSWYQQVLGQGPQFIFQYYEKEERGRGNFPDRFSARQFPNYSSELNVNALLLGDSALYLCASSYTPGLAPGNEQFFGPGTRLTVL.

The rearrangement uses TRBV27 and TRBJ1-5; D gene ambiguous. CDR1 and CDR2 from the germline V gene are MNHEY and SMNVEV (reference sequence). This CDR3 contains 15 residues. With 0 bases removed from V and 3 bases from J, the gap between germline ends came to 9 bases. The CDR3 nucleotides are TGTGCCAGCAGTTTATCCGGGCAGGCCAATCAGCCCCAGCATTTT. Protein product: CASSLSGQANQPQHF.

The chain links TRBV1 to TRBJ2-1; TRBD2, as called in the table, went unchecked against the DNA. TRBV1 is an annotated pseudogene. The CDR3 spans 16 residues. CDR3 residues: CTSSQDWSGRIDEQFF. DNA for the CDR3: TGCACCAGCAGCCAAGATTGGAGCGGGAGAATTGATGAGCAGTTCTTC.

This chain links TRBV27 with TRBJ2-7; TRBD1 matches at 7 bases. Germline CDR1 reads MNHEY; CDR2 reads SMNVEV (reference sequence). The CDR3 runs to 14 residues. With V trimmed by 5 bases and J by 3 bases, 7 bases remained unmatched. The CDR3 DNA follows: TGTGCCAGCAGTATTGACAGGGTCCACTACGAGCAGTACTTC. Translated, it gives CASSIDRVHYEQYF.

This sequence joins TRBV10-3 and TRBJ1-1; TRBD1 might be the D (6 bases). The CDR3 length is 14 residues. Germline-derived CDR1 and CDR2 are ENHRY and SYGVKD. The V gene lost 3 bases and the J gene lost 7 bases, with 15 bases spanning the gap. The DNA of the CDR3 is TGTGCCATCAGTGACCCCAGGGGCGCAGTTGAAGCTTTCTTT. Translation: CAISDPRGAVEAFF.